This T cell receptor beta chain is from a study of CD8+ T cells in alopecia areata (dated by TCRdb to between 2017 and 2018). Describing the broader study: Treated patients were enrolled in an open-label pilot trial of oral tofacitinib at 5 to 10 mg twice daily for moderate-to-severe alopecia areata. Patients received tofacitinib for 6 to 18 months and were then followed off drug for 6 months to check for delayed response and recurrence. In treated patients, disease severity was measured using the SALT score, which gives the percentage of scalp surface area affected. In both human patients and the C3H/HeJ mouse model, the study applied high-throughput TCRbeta sequencing to look at T cell clonal expansion in alopecia areata. Human TCRbeta sequencing covered scalp tissue and sorted CD4+ and CD8+ peripheral blood T cells from patchy and totalis/universalis alopecia areata patients and healthy controls. Biopsies were taken from tofacitinib-treated patients at baseline and at 4 and 24 weeks of treatment, and a later scalp biopsy was taken in several of the tofacitinib-treated patients. Clonality in the scalp was compared among normal scalp (n=4), patchy alopecia areata scalp (n=8), and alopecia totalis/universalis scalp (n=8). The RNA source kit depended on sample type: the PAXgene miRNA kit for fixed scalp, the miRNeasy kit for PBMCs, and the RNeasy kit for mouse skin. Amplification of TCRbeta CDR3 regions was done by immunoSEQ multiplex PCR using 35 Vbeta forward primers and 13 Jbeta reverse primers.

The library was produced with the immunoSEQ multiplex PCR assay. For TCR sequencing, RNA was extracted from every sample and reverse transcribed into cDNA to serve as template. SuperScript III was used to make first-strand cDNA, primed with a 2:1 mix of oligo-dT and random hexamers. Amplification bias was assessed with a synthetic immune receptor repertoire, and residual bias was removed computationally. In the original analysis: Raw reads were preprocessed to remove errors, and CDR3 was defined according to IMGT conventions as the region from the conserved cysteine to phenylalanine. Clonality was computed as 1 minus the Shannon entropy, with the entropy normalized by log2 of the number of productive unique TCRs. Whether each scalp clone was CD4 or CD8 was inferred by checking scalp TCRbeta sequences against the CD4 and CD8 repertoires from sorted blood. TCRdb took this table from immuneACCESS and kept in-frame rearrangements with V and J called. Such tables lack part of the clones; where checked against another copy, unresolved V genes explain under half of the gap, and the rest is unexplained. Clone size and the V and J calls come from that table; the DNA yielded D and trimming. Across this sample there are 200,000 to 250,000 clones, with 50% to 70% seen only once. Jointly, the top ten make up roughly 1.6% of the sample.

This clone was seen only once. Its antigen is unknown. Nothing much larger sits one base from this clone, and base qualities are not available. Beyond this particular receptor, the publication reports: Scalp clonality and the number of expanded CD8+ clones among the top 100 scalp clones were significantly decreased by tofacitinib. Shared TCR sequences between patients were less evident than in mice, which may be partly attributable to HLA diversity in the patient population. Because the treated cohort was small and included a single nonresponder, larger studies are needed to assess links between baseline CD8+ expansion and response. Lesional scalp, especially in alopecia totalis/universalis, showed higher clonality and more expanded CD8+ clones than normal scalp, suggesting antigenic drive. During tofacitinib treatment, many expanded lesional clones stuck around in both scalp and blood, and this persistence may partly explain why relapse happens after treatment is stopped. Unlike mouse skin, which is dominated by gammadelta T cells, normal human skin has resident alphabeta T cells that are also sequenced, and this complicates analysis of the scalp TCR repertoire.

Reading the label with the study, this specimen's time point is: about 4 weeks on oral tofacitinib. What the treatment or condition label conveys for this sample: oral pan-JAK inhibitor, 5-10 mg twice daily. Lesional scalp punch biopsies and peripheral blood were obtained from alopecia areata patients. After PBMCs were isolated by density centrifugation and stained for CD3, CD4 and CD8, a FACSAria was used to sort CD4+ and CD8+ T cells. V was cut back by 8 bases and J by 0 bases, leaving a gap of 7 bases between them. CDR3 length: 12 amino acids, cysteine to phenylalanine. The DNA shown is the 36-base CDR3, in frame from base 1. CDR1 and CDR2 (MNHEY, SVGAGI) derive from the germline V gene.

Material: CD4+ T cells sorted from blood, obtained at week 4, from a patient treated with tofacitinib. The clonotype was recovered from a human donor with alopecia areata. The chain employs TRBV6-5 and TRBJ1-1; D gene: possibly TRBD1, on 5 matching bases. The CDR3 amino acid sequence is: CASGGVNTEAFF. The base sequence is TGTGCCAGCGGGGGGGTGAACACTGAAGCTTTCTTT.